This T cell receptor beta chain comes out of a study of T-cell memory formation after mild COVID-19. Points from the study as a whole: Contracting CD4+ clones lay largely in CM and EM, with CD8+ ones residing in EMRA.

The CDR3 runs to 14 residues. V lost 4 bases, J lost 11 bases, and 7 bases stayed unmatched. Germline assignment: CDR1 SEHNR and CDR2 FQNEAQ (reference sequence). TCRdb passed the 5' RACE reads through MiXCR, listing each CDR3 protein once. The table shows approximately 88,000 distinct CDR3 sequences, with 20% to 30% occurring only once. Regarding this clonotype: As yet, its antigen is unknown.

This chain connects TRBV7-9 to TRBJ1-5, with 11 positions matching TRBD1. The TCR was taken from a man between 18 and 29 years old who had mild COVID-19 (a few samples of this study predate the infection). Cell type and time point are not known. The material sequenced was PBMCs or a T cell subset sorted from them (not recorded which). The CDR3 region has the DNA TGTGCCAGCAGCTCCGGGACAGGGGGATTCGCCCAGCATTTT. Translation gives CASSSGTGGFAQHF.